One sample yielded the 3 T cell receptor beta chains listed below, sequenced in a study of blood T cells in healthy people across ages. Using a J-beta primer mix together with a sample-barcoded 5' primer, a second PCR was run for roughly 7 to 11 cycles. One entry per CDR3 protein results from TCRdb running MiXCR on the 5' RACE reads. The data hold 550,000 to 600,000 distinct CDR3 sequences, with around half observed a single time. Input material: blood. The receptors derive from an elderly man in good health.

The chain joins TRBV14 to TRBJ2-1, with D unresolved. Trimming shortened V by 0 bases and J by 2 bases, and 11 bases separated the two germline ends. Germline CDR1 and CDR2: SGHDN and FVKESK. The CDR3 totals 16 residues. The CDR3 nucleotides read TGTGCCAGCAGCCAAGAGAAAAGCGTAGCCTACAATGAGCAGTTCTTC. Its translation: CASSQEKSVAYNEQFF.

The chain links TRBV11-1 to TRBJ2-7, with D unresolved. The CDR3 contains 14 residues. Per germline, CDR1 SGHAT and CDR2 FQDESV (reference sequence). V was trimmed by 0 bases and J by 4 bases, leaving 10 bases between them. In nucleotides, the CDR3 is TGTGCCAGCAGCTTAGCTAGCACAGAGTACGAGCAGTACTTC. It is translated as CASSLASTEYEQYF.

V usage is TRBV7-2 and J usage is TRBJ2-4; weak D call: TRBD2 (7 bases). The J call may be in error: the DNA end matches TRBJ2-5 better. CDR3 length equals 17 residues. Looked up from germline, CDR1 is SGHTA and CDR2 is FQGNSA. The DNA of the CDR3 is TGTGCCAGCAGCTTTGTAACCGGGCGGGGGCACCAAGAGACCCAGTACTTC. Amino acids: CASSFVTGRGHQETQYF.